Below, 9 T cell receptor beta chains from the same sample are listed, as sequenced in a study of blood T cells in healthy people across ages. Through a sample-barcoded 5' primer and a J-beta primer mix, a second PCR was run for about 6 to 12 cycles. TCRdb reanalysed the 5' RACE reads using MiXCR and keeps one entry per CDR3 protein. In the table there are 750,000 to 850,000 distinct CDR3 sequences, just under 25% of which are singletons. These data also featured in a second study, about T cells of mothers and their children.

Input material: blood. Source of these receptors: a boy under 18 in good health.

This clonotype was observed once. CDR3 loop: CASSQNSETQYF. CDR3 nucleotides: TGTGCCAGCAGCCAAAACTCAGAGACCCAGTACTTC. This chain links TRBV12-3 or TRBV12-4 with TRBJ2-5; D gene unclear. This CDR3 spans 12 amino acids. Deletions cut 6 bases from V and 4 bases from J, with 9 bases between.

This clonotype was detected a few times. The chain couples TRBV5-1 to TRBJ2-3, with D maybe TRBD1 (5 bases). CDR1 SGHRS and CDR2 YFSETQ come from the germline V gene. Trimming shortened V by 7 bases and J by 5 bases, and 11 bases separated the two germline ends. The CDR3 runs to 12 residues. DNA for the CDR3: TGCGCCAGCCAAGGGGCTCTAGATACGCAGTATTTT. Amino acids: CASQGALDTQYF.

This clonotype has a handful of counts. The V call is TRBV6-2 or TRBV6-3, the J call TRBJ2-4, with 7 bases matching TRBD2. Losses at the gene ends were 3 bases for V and 3 bases for J; bases not matched to a gene: 5. CDR3 size: 15 residues. The germline V gene has CDR1 MNHEY and CDR2 SVGEGT. CDR3 bases: TGTGCCAGCAGTTATAATGCGGGAGACAAAAACATTCAGTACTTC. This codes for CASSYNAGDKNIQYF.

V is TRBV5-1 and J is TRBJ1-1; D is perhaps TRBD1 (5 bases). The CDR3 has 14 residues. V shed 3 bases and J shed 10 bases, with 19 bases lying between them. Germline CDR1 SGHRS, CDR2 YFSETQ. The chain's CDR3 is CASSSDGGGEGAFF. DNA of the CDR3: TGCGCCAGCAGCTCAGATGGAGGAGGGGAAGGAGCTTTCTTT. Complete variable domain (other parts from reference TRBV5-1 and TRBJ1-1): KAGVTQTPRYLIKTRGQQVTLSCSPISGHRSVSWYQQTPGQGLQFLFEYFSETQRNKGNFPGRFSGRQFSNSRSEMNVSTLELGDSALYLCASSSDGGGEGAFFGQGTRLTVV.

This clonotype was counted ten times or more. The chain recombines TRBV28 with TRBJ2-5, with a tentative D call TRBD1 (6 bases). Trimming pared 4 bases from V and 5 bases from J, leaving 17 bases between. Germline V gene data show CDR1 as MDHEN and CDR2 as SYDVKM. The CDR3 totals 15 residues. The CDR3 spells CASSSPAGAMETQYF. The CDR3 DNA follows: TGTGCCAGCAGTTCGCCGGCAGGGGCAATGGAGACCCAGTACTTC. Full variable domain (missing parts from reference TRBV28 and TRBJ2-5): DVKVTQSSRYLVKRTGEKVFLECVQDMDHENMFWYRQDPGLGLRLIYFSYDVKMKEKGDIPEGYSVSREKKERFSLILESASTNQTSMYLCASSSPAGAMETQYFGPGTRLLVL.

The V gene is TRBV20-1, the J gene TRBJ2-7; 16 bases map to TRBD2. The CDR3 has 18 residues. The V and J ends lost 0 bases and 2 bases, in that order; junction bases with no gene match: 7. CDR1 and CDR2 from the germline V gene are DFQATT and SNEGSKA (reference sequence). CDR3 sequence: CSARDLSGTSGGAYEQYF. The CDR3 DNA follows: TGCAGTGCTAGAGATCTTTCCGGGACTAGCGGGGGGGCCTACGAGCAGTACTTC.

There are many counts of this clonotype. The chain links TRBV7-8 to TRBJ2-7; D possibly corresponds to TRBD2 (6 bases). V shed 4 bases and J shed 5 bases, with 18 bases lying between them. The CDR3 contains 15 residues. Per germline, CDR1 SGHVS and CDR2 FQNEAQ. The CDR3 sequence is CASSSPGLQSDEQYF. CDR3 DNA: TGTGCCAGCAGCTCCCCGGGACTCCAGTCGGACGAGCAGTACTTC.

The CDR3 coding sequence is TGTGCCAGCAGCTCAGGAGAGGGGGCAGGACAGCCCCAGCATTTT. Its protein product is CASSSGEGAGQPQHF. V is TRBV7-9 and J is TRBJ1-5; 7 bases are a match to TRBD1. Germline V CDR1 and CDR2: SEHNR, FQNEAQ (reference sequence). This CDR3 comprises 15 residues. V lost 4 bases, J lost 7 bases, and 10 bases stayed unmatched. Supplemented by reference TRBV7-9 and TRBJ1-5, the full variable domain reads DTGVSQNPRHKITKRGQNVTFRCDPISEHNRLYWYRQTLGQGPEFLTYFQNEAQLEKSRLLSDRFSAERPKGSFSTLEIQRTEQGDSAMYLCASSSGEGAGQPQHFGDGTRLSIL.

This clonotype was counted between two and nine times. The gene calls are TRBV27 and TRBJ2-5; 10 positions agree with TRBD2. The assigned J gene may be wrong: the sequence end matches TRBJ2-7 better. This CDR3 contains 15 residues. Germline V gene sequence: CDR1 MNHEY, CDR2 SMNVEV (reference sequence). CDR3 region: CASSSGLAAIYEQYF. The CDR3 region has the DNA TGTGCCAGCAGTTCCGGACTAGCGGCAATTTACGAGCAGTACTTC.